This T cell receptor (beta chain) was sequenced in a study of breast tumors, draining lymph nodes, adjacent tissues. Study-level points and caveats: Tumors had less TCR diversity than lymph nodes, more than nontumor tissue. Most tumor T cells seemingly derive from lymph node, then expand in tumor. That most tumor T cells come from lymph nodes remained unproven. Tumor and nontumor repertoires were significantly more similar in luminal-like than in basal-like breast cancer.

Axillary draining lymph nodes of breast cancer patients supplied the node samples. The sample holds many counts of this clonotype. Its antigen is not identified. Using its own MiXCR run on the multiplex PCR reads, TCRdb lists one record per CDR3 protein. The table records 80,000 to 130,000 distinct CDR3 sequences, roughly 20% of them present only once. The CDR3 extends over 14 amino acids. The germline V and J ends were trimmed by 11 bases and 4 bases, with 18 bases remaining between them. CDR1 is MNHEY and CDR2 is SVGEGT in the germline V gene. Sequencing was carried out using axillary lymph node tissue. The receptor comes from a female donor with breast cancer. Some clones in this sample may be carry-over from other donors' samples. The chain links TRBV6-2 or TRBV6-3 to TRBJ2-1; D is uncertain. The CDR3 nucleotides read TGTGCCGCCCGAGGCAGTGGCAATTACAATGAGCAGTTCTTC. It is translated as CAARGSGNYNEQFF.